Following are 11 T cell receptor beta chains from one sample sequenced in a study of shared clonotypes between healthy human individuals. Produced via immunoSEQ multiplex PCR; TCRdb's table is partial and in-frame only. The table includes approximately 980,000 clones, roughly 72% detected once. Source material: memory CD4+ T cells sorted from blood. The subset: CD45RA-negative fraction. The receptors originated from a man between 18 and 35 years old in good health.

This clone was detected only once. The gene calls are TRBV5-1 and TRBJ1-4; D call uncertain. V lost 2 bases and J 3 bases, leaving 11 bases between the germline ends. The CDR3 is 15 amino acids. Germline V gene data show CDR1 as SGHRS and CDR2 as YFSETQ. CDR3 sequence: CASSFGDKPNEKLFF. The CDR3 region has the DNA TGCGCCAGCAGCTTCGGAGACAAGCCTAATGAAAAACTGTTTTTT.

This sequence joins TRBV27 and TRBJ1-1, with a weak D call TRBD1 (6 bases). V lost 5 bases to trimming and J lost 4 bases, with 14 bases between them. From germline, CDR1 is MNHEY and CDR2 SMNVEV (reference sequence). The CDR3 is 14 residues long. CDR3 amino acids: CASSQRRDTTEAFF. CDR3 sequence (DNA): TGTGCCAGCAGTCAACGCCGGGACACCACTGAAGCTTTCTTT.

The chain couples TRBV5-4 to TRBJ2-2; D gene uncertain. From germline, CDR1 is SGHNT and CDR2 YYREEE (reference sequence). The CDR3 is 15 amino acids. Trimming took off 0 bases at V and 4 bases at J, with 10 bases between the two ends. CDR3 sequence reads: CASSLESSGTGELFF. CDR3 nucleotide sequence: TGTGCCAGCAGCTTGGAGAGCAGTGGCACCGGGGAGCTGTTTTTT. The whole variable domain, remainder taken from reference TRBV5-4 and TRBJ2-2, is ETGVTQSPTHLIKTRGQQVTLRCSSQSGHNTVSWYQQALGQGPQFIFQYYREEENGRGNFPPRFSGLQFPNYSSELNVNALELDDSALYLCASSLESSGTGELFFGEGSRLTVL.

This clone is a singleton in its sample. The chain has TRBV6-6 and TRBJ1-1, with D possibly being TRBD1 (5 bases). Trimming cost V 7 bases and J 0 bases, with 9 bases left between them. CDR1 MNHNY and CDR2 SVGAGI come from the germline V gene (reference sequence). CDR3 length: 13 residues. The CDR3 coding sequence is TGTGCCAGCATACAGGTTCTGAACACTGAAGCTTTCTTT. Protein product: CASIQVLNTEAFF.

The V gene is TRBV7-3, the J gene TRBJ2-1, with TRBD2 matching over 9 bases. V dropped 8 bases and J dropped 4; count of bases not matched to a gene: 9. The CDR3 is 15 residues long. Germline V gene sequence: CDR1 SGHTA, CDR2 FQGTGA. The CDR3 is CASRSLAGAYNEQFF. CDR3 coding DNA: TGTGCCAGCCGATCGTTAGCGGGGGCGTACAATGAGCAGTTCTTC.

This clone was seen a handful of times. The J gene is TRBJ1-1, the V gene TRBV2; 9 positions match TRBD1. CDR1 is SNHLY, CDR2 FYNNEI, per germline. V lost 7 bases to trimming and J lost 1 base; unmatched junction nucleotides: 4. The CDR3 spans 14 residues. The CDR3, as DNA: TGTGCCAGCATGATGGACAGGGGGAACACTGAAGCTTTCTTT. Encoded protein: CASMMDRGNTEAFF.

On this clone itself: Other DNA sequences in this sample translate to the same CDR3. This sequence joins TRBV6-1 and TRBJ2-7; TRBD1 agrees at 10 bases. Germline values: CDR1 MNHNS, CDR2 SASEGT. This CDR3 contains 15 residues. J lost 2 bases, V lost 1 base, and 2 bases had no gene match. CDR3 nucleotide sequence: TGTGCCAGCAGTGAAGTGGGACAGGGGCCCTACGAGCAGTACTTC. It is translated as CASSEVGQGPYEQYF.

This clone was observed a handful of times. The chain carries TRBV30 and TRBJ2-6; D is possibly TRBD1 or TRBD2 (5 bases each). Germline lookup yields CDR1 GTSNPN and CDR2 SVGIG (reference sequence). This CDR3 comprises 16 residues. Trimming took 2 bases from V and 3 from J, leaving 14 bases between them. CDR3 DNA sequence: TGTGCCTGGAGTTCCCCAGGGAGTGGTGGGGCCAACGTCCTGACTTTC. This gives the protein CAWSSPGSGGANVLTF.

This clone has only a few counts. The DNA for the CDR3 is TGTGCCAGCAGCGGGACATATAACTATGGCTACACCTTC. Protein sequence: CASSGTYNYGYTF. The J gene is TRBJ1-2, the V gene TRBV9, with TRBD1 as a possible D gene (5 bases). Germline V lookup: CDR1 SGDLS, CDR2 YYNGEE. Trimming took off 3 bases at V and 1 base at J, with 7 bases between the two ends. The CDR3 totals 13 residues.

The V call is TRBV19, the J call TRBJ1-2; no definite D call. Trimming left V 3 bases short and J 0 bases short, with 11 bases between. The CDR3 sequence is 15 residues long. Germline V gene lookup returns CDR1 LNHDA and CDR2 SQIVND (reference sequence). The CDR3 region has the DNA TGTGCCAGTAGTATCTTCCCTTCCTCTAACTATGGCTACACCTTC. Protein: CASSIFPSSNYGYTF.

The chain carries TRBV28 and TRBJ1-2, with 9 bases identical to TRBD1. Germline lookup yields CDR1 MDHEN and CDR2 SYDVKM. Losses at the gene ends were 3 bases for V and 4 bases for J; bases not matched to a gene: 12. The CDR3 contains 17 residues. As DNA, the CDR3 is TGTGCCAGCAGTTTTACGGGACAGGGTTTTCCCCTCTATGGCTACACCTTC. Translating gives CASSFTGQGFPLYGYTF.